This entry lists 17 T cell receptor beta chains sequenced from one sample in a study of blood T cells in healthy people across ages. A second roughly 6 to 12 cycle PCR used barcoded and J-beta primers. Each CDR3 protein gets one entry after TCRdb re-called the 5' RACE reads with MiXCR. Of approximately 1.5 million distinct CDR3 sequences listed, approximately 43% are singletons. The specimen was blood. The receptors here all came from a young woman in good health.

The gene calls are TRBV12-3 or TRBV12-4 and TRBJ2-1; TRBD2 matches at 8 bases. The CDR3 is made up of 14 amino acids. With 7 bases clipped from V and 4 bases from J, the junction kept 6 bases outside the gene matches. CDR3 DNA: TGTGCCAGCAATCTGGGCGGGAGGTACAATGAGCAGTTCTTC. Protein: CASNLGGRYNEQFF.

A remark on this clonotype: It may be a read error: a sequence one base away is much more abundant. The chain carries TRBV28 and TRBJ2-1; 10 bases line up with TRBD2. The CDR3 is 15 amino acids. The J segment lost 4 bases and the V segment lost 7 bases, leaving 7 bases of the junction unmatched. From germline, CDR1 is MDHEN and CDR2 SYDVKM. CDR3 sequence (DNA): TGTGCCAGCATCCCCGGGACTAGCGCGTACAATGAGCAGTTCTTC. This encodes CASIPGTSAYNEQFF.

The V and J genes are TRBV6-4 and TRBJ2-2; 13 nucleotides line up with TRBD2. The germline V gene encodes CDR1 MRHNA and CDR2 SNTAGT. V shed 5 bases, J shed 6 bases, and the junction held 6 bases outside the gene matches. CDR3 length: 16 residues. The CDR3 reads CASSPGLAGASGELFF. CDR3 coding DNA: TGTGCCAGCAGTCCTGGACTAGCGGGAGCCTCCGGGGAGCTGTTTTTT.

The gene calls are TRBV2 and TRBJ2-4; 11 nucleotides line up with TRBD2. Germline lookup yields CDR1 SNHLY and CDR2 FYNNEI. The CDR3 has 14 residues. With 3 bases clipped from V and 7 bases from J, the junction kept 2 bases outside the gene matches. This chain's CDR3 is CASSDSGGANIQYF. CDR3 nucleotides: TGTGCCAGCAGTGATAGCGGGGGGGCCAACATTCAGTACTTC.

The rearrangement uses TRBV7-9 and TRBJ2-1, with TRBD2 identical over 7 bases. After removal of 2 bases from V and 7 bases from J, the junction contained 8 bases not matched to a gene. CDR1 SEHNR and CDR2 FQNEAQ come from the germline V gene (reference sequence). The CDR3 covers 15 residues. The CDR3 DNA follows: TGTGCCAGCAGCTTAAGCGCGGGGGTTGAAAATGAGCAGTTCTTC. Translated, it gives CASSLSAGVENEQFF.

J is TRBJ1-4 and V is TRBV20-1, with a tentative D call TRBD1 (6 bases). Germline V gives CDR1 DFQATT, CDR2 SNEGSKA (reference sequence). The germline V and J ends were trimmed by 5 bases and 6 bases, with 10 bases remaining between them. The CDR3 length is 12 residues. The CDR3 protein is CSAHYRDEKLFF. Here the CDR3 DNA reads TGCAGTGCTCACTACAGGGATGAAAAACTGTTTTTT.

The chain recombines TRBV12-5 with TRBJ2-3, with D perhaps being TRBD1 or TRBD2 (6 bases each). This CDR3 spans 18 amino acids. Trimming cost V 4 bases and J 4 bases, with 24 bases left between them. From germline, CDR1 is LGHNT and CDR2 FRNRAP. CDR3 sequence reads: CASGSGVGGGIVADTQYF. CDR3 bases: TGTGCTAGTGGTTCGGGTGTGGGGGGCGGGATTGTCGCAGATACGCAGTATTTT.

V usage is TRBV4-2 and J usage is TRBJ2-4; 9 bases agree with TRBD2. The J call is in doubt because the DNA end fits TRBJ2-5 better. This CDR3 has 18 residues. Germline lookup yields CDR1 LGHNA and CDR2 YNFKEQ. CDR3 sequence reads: CASSQDLASGTLQETQYF. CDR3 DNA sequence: TGTGCCAGCAGCCAAGATTTAGCTAGCGGGACTCTCCAAGAGACCCAGTACTTC.

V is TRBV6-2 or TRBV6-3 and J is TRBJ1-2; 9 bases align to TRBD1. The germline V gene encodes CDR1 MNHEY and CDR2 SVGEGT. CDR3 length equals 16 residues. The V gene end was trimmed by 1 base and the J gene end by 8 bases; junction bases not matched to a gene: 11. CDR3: CASSYFTPGQGKGYTF. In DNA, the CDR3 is TGTGCCAGCAGTTACTTCACGCCGGGACAGGGTAAAGGCTACACCTTC.

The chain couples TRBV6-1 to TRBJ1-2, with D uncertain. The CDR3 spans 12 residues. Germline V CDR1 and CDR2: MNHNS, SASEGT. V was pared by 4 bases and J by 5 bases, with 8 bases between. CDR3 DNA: TGTGCCAGCAGTGGAGGCAGATATGGCTACACCTTC. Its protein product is CASSGGRYGYTF.

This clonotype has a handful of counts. The CDR3 here is CSVGQGDQPQHF. The CDR3 region has the DNA TGCAGCGTTGGGCAGGGAGATCAGCCCCAGCATTTT. The V gene is TRBV29-1, the J gene TRBJ1-5, with D maybe TRBD1 (5 bases). Germline loops: CDR1 SQVTM, CDR2 ANQGSEA. This CDR3 has 12 amino acids. V was clipped by 4 bases and J by 5 bases, with 9 bases between them.

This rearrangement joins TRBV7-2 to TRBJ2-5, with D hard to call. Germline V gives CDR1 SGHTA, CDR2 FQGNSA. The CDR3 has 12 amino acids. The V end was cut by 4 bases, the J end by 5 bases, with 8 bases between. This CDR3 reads CASSSLIETQYF. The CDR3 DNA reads TGTGCCAGCAGCTCTTTAATTGAGACCCAGTACTTC. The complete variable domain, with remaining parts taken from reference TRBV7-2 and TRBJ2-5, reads GAGVSQSPSNKVTEKGKDVELRCDPISGHTALYWYRQSLGQGLEFLIYFQGNSAPDKSGLPSDRFSAERTGGSVSTLTIQRTQQEDSAVYLCASSSLIETQYFGPGTRLLVL.

The CDR3 loop is CASKQGNYGYTF. The CDR3 nucleotides read TGTGCCAGCAAACAGGGTAACTATGGCTACACCTTC. V and J are TRBV6-5 and TRBJ1-2; possible D gene TRBD1, 6 bases. The CDR3 has 12 residues. Deletions cut 7 bases from V and 1 base from J, with 7 bases between. Germline-derived CDR1 and CDR2 are MNHEY and SVGAGI.

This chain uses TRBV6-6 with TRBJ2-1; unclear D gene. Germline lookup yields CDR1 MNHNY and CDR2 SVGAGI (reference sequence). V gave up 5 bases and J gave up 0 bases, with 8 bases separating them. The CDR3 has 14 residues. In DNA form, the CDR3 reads TGTGCCAGCAGTCAGTATAGCTCCTACAATGAGCAGTTCTTC. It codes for CASSQYSSYNEQFF.

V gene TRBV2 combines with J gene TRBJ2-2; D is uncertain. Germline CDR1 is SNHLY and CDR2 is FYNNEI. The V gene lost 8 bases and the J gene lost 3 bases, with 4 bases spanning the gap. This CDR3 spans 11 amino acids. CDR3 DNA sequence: TGTGCCAGCGGGTACACCGGGGAGCTGTTTTTT. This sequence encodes CASGYTGELFF.

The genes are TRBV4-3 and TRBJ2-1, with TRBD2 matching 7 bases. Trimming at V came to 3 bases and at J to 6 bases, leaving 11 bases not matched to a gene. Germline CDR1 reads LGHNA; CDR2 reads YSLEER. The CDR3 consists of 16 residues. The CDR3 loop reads CASSQSLAVPRNEQFF. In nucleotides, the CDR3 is TGCGCCAGCAGCCAGAGTCTAGCGGTTCCCCGCAATGAGCAGTTCTTC.

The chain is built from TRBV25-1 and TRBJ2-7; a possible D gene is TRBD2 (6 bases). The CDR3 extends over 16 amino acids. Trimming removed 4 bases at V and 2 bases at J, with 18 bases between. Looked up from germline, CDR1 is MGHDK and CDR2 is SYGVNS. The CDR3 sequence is CASSANGEVRTYEQYF. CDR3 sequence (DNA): TGTGCCAGCAGTGCAAACGGGGAGGTGAGAACCTACGAGCAGTACTTC.